This entry describes one T cell receptor beta chain. Its target is not known. CDR1 and CDR2 from the germline V gene are WNHNN and SYGVQD (reference sequence). The length of the CDR3 is 16 residues. The ends lost 0 bases at V and 4 bases at J; junction bases unmatched: 4. Adult Caucasians living in Nashville, Tennessee made up all of the donors. These data originate in a study of shared clonotypes between healthy human individuals. Some clones are missing from TCRdb's copy, which holds only in-frame ones; the method was immunoSEQ multiplex PCR. Among some 1.5 million clones listed, approximately 96% were seen once. The study, taken as a whole, reports: Clonotype sharing among the donors was expected to vary with sequencing depth.

Sequenced material: naive CD4+ T cells sorted from blood. The subset was: CD45RA+ positively selected. V and J are TRBV10-1 and TRBJ2-3, with TRBD2 identical over 10 bases. This TCR was recovered from a man aged 25-45 years in good health. The chain's CDR3 is CASSESASGSADTQYF. The DNA for the CDR3 is TGCGCCAGCAGTGAGTCGGCTAGCGGGAGTGCAGATACGCAGTATTTT.